The 8 T cell receptor beta chains below all came from one sample that was sequenced in a study of cytomegalovirus exposure and HLA in healthy donors. Researchers ran the PCR with 60 Vbeta and 13 Jbeta primers. The data were produced by immunoSEQ multiplex PCR, yet TCRdb's version contains in-frame clones alone and is incomplete. This table holds some 110,000 clones, around 75% found once. Sequencing used PBMCs. These receptors originate from a woman in her twenties or thirties in good health and CMV-seronegative.

V usage is TRBV25-1 and J usage is TRBJ2-5; D is undetermined. The closer fit of TRBJ2-7 to the DNA end suggests the J call may be wrong. The CDR3 is made up of 11 amino acids. Germline CDR1 MGHDK, CDR2 SYGVNS. CDR3 coding DNA: TGTGCCAGCAGTGCCACGTACGAGCAGTACTTC. It specifies CASSATYEQYF.

J is TRBJ1-5 and V is TRBV7-9; 7 bases fit TRBD1. The J segment lost 4 bases and the V segment lost 5 bases, leaving 2 bases of the junction unmatched. CDR1 and CDR2 (germline): SEHNR, FQNEAQ (reference sequence). This CDR3 has 13 amino acids. The CDR3 spells CASSPTGNQPQHF. The CDR3 region has the DNA TGTGCCAGCAGCCCGACAGGGAATCAGCCCCAGCATTTT.

V gene TRBV10-2 combines with J gene TRBJ2-2; 8 bases fit TRBD2. Germline V gene sequence: CDR1 WSHSY, CDR2 SAAADI. The CDR3 is 16 amino acids. Trimming cost V 5 bases and J 1 base; bases outside gene matches: 6. DNA of the CDR3: TGCGCCAGCAGTTACAGCGGGAGAAGGAACACCGGGGAGCTGTTTTTT. Translated, it gives CASSYSGRRNTGELFF.

V usage is TRBV9 and J usage is TRBJ2-2; TRBD1 is a possible D gene (5 bases). The V end lost 6 bases, the J end lost 1 base, and 16 bases lay between the germline ends. In germline, CDR1 is SGDLS, CDR2 YYNGEE. The CDR3 sequence is 16 residues long. The CDR3 coding sequence is TGTGCCAGCACCCCTTTTGACAGTGTGAACACCGGGGAGCTGTTTTTT. Protein product: CASTPFDSVNTGELFF.

Concerning this clone itself: Sequence at one end of the junction differs from germline and may be a read error. V usage is TRBV5-1 and J usage is TRBJ1-6, with D possibly TRBD1 on 5 matching bases. Per the germline V gene, CDR1 is SGHRS and CDR2 is YFSETQ. This CDR3 comprises 15 residues. CDR3 sequence reads: CASRQGASYNSSLHF. The CDR3 DNA reads as TGCGCCAGCAGGCAGGGCGCGTCCTATAATTCATCCCTCCACTTT.

This chain links TRBV7-6 with TRBJ2-1, with 9 positions matching TRBD2. CDR1 SGHVS and CDR2 FNYEAQ come from the germline V gene. V dropped 2 bases and J dropped 9; count of bases not matched to a gene: 14. The CDR3 loop spans 17 amino acids. Here the CDR3 reads CASSLRVGLAGIVEQFF. In DNA form, the CDR3 reads TGTGCCAGCAGCTTAAGGGTAGGCCTAGCGGGGATAGTTGAGCAGTTCTTC.

This clone occurred once. This chain connects TRBV5-6 to TRBJ2-2, with 9 bases fitting TRBD1. There are 14 residues in the CDR3. Germline-derived CDR1 and CDR2 are SGHDT and YYEEEE. V shed 2 bases and J 6 bases; nucleotides not matched to a gene: 2. The CDR3 loop is CASSFGQGSGELFF. As DNA, the CDR3 is TGTGCCAGCAGCTTCGGACAGGGGTCCGGGGAGCTGTTTTTT.

This clone was seen at least ten times. The genes are TRBV6-5 and TRBJ1-2; D remains ambiguous. CDR1 is MNHEY, CDR2 SVGAGI, per germline. The CDR3 loop spans 13 amino acids. Trimming removed 0 bases at V and 6 bases at J, with 8 bases between. CDR3 region: CASSYSARNGYTF. DNA for the CDR3: TGTGCCAGCAGTTACTCGGCCAGGAATGGCTACACCTTC.